The 9 T cell receptor beta chains presented below share a single source sample, sequenced in a study of blood T cells in healthy people across ages (dated by TCRdb to 2014 to 2015). Libraries were built with 5' RACE. TCRdb shows the sequencer as Illumina HiSeq 2500. A second about 7 to 11 cycle PCR used a sample-barcoded 5' primer and a J-beta primer mix. TCRdb reprocessed the public reads (quality trimming at Q25 with fastp, clone calling with MiXCR) and kept in-frame beta chains. Merged by CDR3 protein, the rows form single entries marked with the most common genes and DNA. The sample table shows around 1.1 million distinct CDR3 sequences, and more than 30% are seen once. The ten largest clones add up to approximately 14% of the sample. Sequencing used blood. These receptors were collected from a man aged 18 to 35 in good health.

Notes on this clonotype: At one boundary the junction diverges from the germline segment, which might be a read error. This chain connects TRBV5-1 to TRBJ2-3; TRBD1 agrees at 7 bases. The germline CDR1 and CDR2 sequences are SGHRS and YFSETQ. This CDR3 is built from 16 residues. The CDR3 sequence is CASGLGTALGTDTQYF. In nucleotides, the CDR3 is TGCGCCAGCGGCTTGGGGACAGCTCTCGGCACAGATACGCAGTATTTT.

This clonotype was observed a handful of times. This chain uses TRBV7-8 with TRBJ2-7; unclear D gene. This CDR3 has 14 amino acids. V shed 1 base and J shed 4 bases, with 11 bases lying between them. Germline-derived CDR1 and CDR2 are SGHVS and FQNEAQ. The CDR3 loop reads CASSLGGSGYEQYF. CDR3 sequence (DNA): TGTGCCAGCAGCTTAGGAGGCTCCGGATACGAGCAGTACTTC. Full variable domain (rest looked up from reference TRBV7-8 and TRBJ2-7): GAGVSQSPRYKVAKRGQDVALRCDPISGHVSLFWYQQALGQGPEFLTYFQNEAQLDKSGLPSDRFFAERPEGSVSTLKIQRTQQEDSAVYLCASSLGGSGYEQYFGPGTRLTVT.

This clonotype was seen only a few times. The CDR3 DNA reads as TGTGCCAGCAGCGTAGCTACGGGGAACACCGGGGAGCTGTTTTTT. Translating it yields CASSVATGNTGELFF. The chain uses TRBV9 and TRBJ2-2; D remains unclear. The CDR3 consists of 15 residues. Germline lookup yields CDR1 SGDLS and CDR2 YYNGEE. Trimming removed 0 bases at V and 1 base at J, with 7 bases between.

This clonotype was picked up one time. The chain joins TRBV2 to TRBJ2-2, with TRBD1 as a possible D gene (5 bases). CDR1 is SNHLY and CDR2 is FYNNEI in the germline V gene. Trimming removed 10 bases from V and 0 bases from J, with 15 bases in between. The CDR3 spans 15 residues. CDR3: CAMPTGTANTGELFF. DNA of the CDR3: TGTGCCATGCCAACAGGAACCGCGAACACCGGGGAGCTGTTTTTT.

This clonotype was observed a few times. J is TRBJ2-3 and V is TRBV12-3 or TRBV12-4; D not certain. The length of the CDR3 is 15 residues. Deletions cut 5 bases from V and 0 bases from J, with 12 bases between. In DNA, the CDR3 is TGTGCCAGCAGTCTCGGCACCAGTAGCACAGATACGCAGTATTTT. Translation gives CASSLGTSSTDTQYF.

This clonotype was detected a few times. This chain joins TRBV12-3 or TRBV12-4 and TRBJ2-2; no clear D. The CDR3 runs 14 residues. Deletions cut 7 bases from V and 4 bases from J, with 13 bases between. CDR3 coding DNA: TGTGCCAGCATCCCCGGCGGTGGCACCGGGGAGCTGTTTTTT. It specifies CASIPGGGTGELFF.

Written as DNA, the CDR3 is TGCAGTGCTAGAGATCTTACCCTGGCGAGCAATCAGCCCCAGCATTTT. Translating it yields CSARDLTLASNQPQHF. The V gene is TRBV20-1, the J gene TRBJ1-5; D not resolved. V lost 0 bases to trimming and J lost 1 base, with 13 bases between them. The CDR3 has 16 amino acids. In germline, CDR1 is DFQATT, CDR2 SNEGSKA (reference sequence).

This chain joins TRBV6-2 or TRBV6-3 and TRBJ1-5; D gene unclear. Germline CDR1 and CDR2: MNHEY and SVGEGT. The CDR3 runs 13 residues. V dropped 8 bases and J dropped 2 bases, with 10 bases sitting between them. The DNA of the CDR3 is TGTGCCAGCGAGGAGGAGGGCAATCAGCCCCAGCATTTT. Amino acid sequence: CASEEEGNQPQHF.

This clonotype was seen at least ten times. The chain links TRBV29-1 to TRBJ2-4, with 7 bases that match TRBD1. Germline V gene lookup returns CDR1 SQVTM and CDR2 ANQGSEA. Germline trimming cut 5 bases from V and 5 bases from J; bases unmatched to any gene: 3. This CDR3 spans 12 amino acids. The CDR3 region is CSVQGDQNIQYF. CDR3 nucleotide sequence: TGCAGCGTTCAGGGGGACCAAAACATTCAGTACTTC.